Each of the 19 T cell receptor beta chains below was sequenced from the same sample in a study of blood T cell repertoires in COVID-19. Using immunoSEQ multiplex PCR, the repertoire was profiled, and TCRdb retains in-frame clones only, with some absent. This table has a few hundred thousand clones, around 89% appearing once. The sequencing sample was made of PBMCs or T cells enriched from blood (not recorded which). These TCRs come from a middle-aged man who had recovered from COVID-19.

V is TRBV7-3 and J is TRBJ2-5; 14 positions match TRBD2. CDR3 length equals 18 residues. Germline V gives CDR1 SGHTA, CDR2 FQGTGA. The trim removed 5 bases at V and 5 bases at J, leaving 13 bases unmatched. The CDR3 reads CASSTRGTSGSRGETQYF. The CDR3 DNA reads TGTGCCAGCAGCACGAGAGGGACTAGCGGGAGTAGGGGGGAGACCCAGTACTTC.

This CDR3 is CASSPIQGLGTEAFF. Here the CDR3 DNA reads TGTGCCAGCAGCCCAATACAGGGGCTGGGCACTGAAGCTTTCTTT. This chain links TRBV4-2 with TRBJ1-1; 7 bases are a match to TRBD1. The CDR3 is 15 amino acids. Per the germline V gene, CDR1 is LGHNA and CDR2 is YNFKEQ. V gave up 4 bases and J gave up 4 bases; unmatched junction bases: 9.

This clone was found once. The DNA of the CDR3 is TGTGCCAGCGGGACAGGGGTTTACTACGAGCAGTACTTC. Its translation is CASGTGVYYEQYF. This chain connects TRBV7-6 to TRBJ2-7; 10 nucleotides agree with TRBD1. Losses at the gene ends were 8 bases for V and 3 bases for J; bases not matched to a gene: 4. Germline assignment: CDR1 SGHVS and CDR2 FNYEAQ. CDR3 length equals 13 residues.

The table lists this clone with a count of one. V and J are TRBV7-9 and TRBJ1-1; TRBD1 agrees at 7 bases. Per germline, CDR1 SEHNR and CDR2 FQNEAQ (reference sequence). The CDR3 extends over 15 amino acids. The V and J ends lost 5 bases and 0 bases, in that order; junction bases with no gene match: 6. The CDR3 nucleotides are TGTGCCAGCAGCCCCATGACAGGGATGAACACTGAAGCTTTCTTT. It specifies CASSPMTGMNTEAFF.

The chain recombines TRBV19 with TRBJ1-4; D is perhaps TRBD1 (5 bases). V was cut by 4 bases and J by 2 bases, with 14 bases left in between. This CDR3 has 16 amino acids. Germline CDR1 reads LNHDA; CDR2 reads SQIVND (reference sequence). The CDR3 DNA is TGTGCCAGTAGTACCGCACGGGGGACTACTAATGAAAAACTGTTTTTT. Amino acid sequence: CASSTARGTTNEKLFF.

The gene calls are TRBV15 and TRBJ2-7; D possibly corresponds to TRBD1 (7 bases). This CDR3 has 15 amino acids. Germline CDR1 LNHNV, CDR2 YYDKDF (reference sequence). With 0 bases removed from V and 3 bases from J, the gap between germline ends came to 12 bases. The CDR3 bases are TGTGCCACCAGCAGAGAGGGGGGACAGCACTACGAGCAGTACTTC. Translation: CATSREGGQHYEQYF.

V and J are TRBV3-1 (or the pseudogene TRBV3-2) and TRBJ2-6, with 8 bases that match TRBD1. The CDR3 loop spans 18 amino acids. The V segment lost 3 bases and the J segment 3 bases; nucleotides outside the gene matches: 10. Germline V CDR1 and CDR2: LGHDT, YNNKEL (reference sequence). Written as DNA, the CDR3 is TGTGCCAGCAGCCACCGACAGGGGCGGTTTTTTGGGGCCAACGTCCTGACTTTC. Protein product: CASSHRQGRFFGANVLTF.

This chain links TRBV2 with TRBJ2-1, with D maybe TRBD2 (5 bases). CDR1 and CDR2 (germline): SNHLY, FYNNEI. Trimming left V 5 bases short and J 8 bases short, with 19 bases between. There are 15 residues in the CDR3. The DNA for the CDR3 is TGTGCCAGCAGTCCTCGAGGGAGTGATATACATGAGCAGTTCTTC. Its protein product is CASSPRGSDIHEQFF.

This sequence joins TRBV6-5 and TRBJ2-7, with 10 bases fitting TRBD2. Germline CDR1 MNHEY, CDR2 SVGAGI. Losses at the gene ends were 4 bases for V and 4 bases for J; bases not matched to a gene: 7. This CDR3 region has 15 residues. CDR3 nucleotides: TGTGCCAGCAGTTCCCTAGCGGGGGCAGCTTACGAGCAGTACTTC. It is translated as CASSSLAGAAYEQYF.

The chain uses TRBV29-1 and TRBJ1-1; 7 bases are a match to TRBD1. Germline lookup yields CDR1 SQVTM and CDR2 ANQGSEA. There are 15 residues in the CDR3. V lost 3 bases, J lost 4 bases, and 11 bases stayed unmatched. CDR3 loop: CSVDLNQGVGTEAFF. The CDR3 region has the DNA TGCAGCGTTGATCTAAATCAGGGGGTGGGCACTGAAGCTTTCTTT.

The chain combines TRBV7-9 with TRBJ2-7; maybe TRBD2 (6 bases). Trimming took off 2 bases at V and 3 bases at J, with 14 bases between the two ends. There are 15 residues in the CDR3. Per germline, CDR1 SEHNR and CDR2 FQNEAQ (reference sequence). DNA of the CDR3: TGTGCCAGCAGCTTAAGCGGGTTTGACTACTACGAGCAGTACTTC. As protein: CASSLSGFDYYEQYF.

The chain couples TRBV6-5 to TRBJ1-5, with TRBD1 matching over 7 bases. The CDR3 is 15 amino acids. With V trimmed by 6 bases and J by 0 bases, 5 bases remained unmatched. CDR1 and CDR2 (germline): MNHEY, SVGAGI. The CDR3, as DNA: TGTGCCAGCAGCTCCGGGACAGATAGCAATCAGCCCCAGCATTTT. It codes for CASSSGTDSNQPQHF.

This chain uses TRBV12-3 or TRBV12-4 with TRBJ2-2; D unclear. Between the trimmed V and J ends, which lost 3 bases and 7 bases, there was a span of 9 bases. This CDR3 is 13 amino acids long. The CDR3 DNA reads TGTGCCAGCAGTTTGCGCAGACTCGGGGAGCTGTTTTTT. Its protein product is CASSLRRLGELFF.

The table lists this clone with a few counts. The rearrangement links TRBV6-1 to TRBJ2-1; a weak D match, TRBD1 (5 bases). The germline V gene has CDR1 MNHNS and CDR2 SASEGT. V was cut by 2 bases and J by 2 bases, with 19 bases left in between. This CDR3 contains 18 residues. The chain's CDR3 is CASSEYGFDRLTYNEQFF. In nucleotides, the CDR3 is TGTGCCAGCAGTGAATACGGTTTCGACAGACTTACCTACAATGAGCAGTTCTTC.

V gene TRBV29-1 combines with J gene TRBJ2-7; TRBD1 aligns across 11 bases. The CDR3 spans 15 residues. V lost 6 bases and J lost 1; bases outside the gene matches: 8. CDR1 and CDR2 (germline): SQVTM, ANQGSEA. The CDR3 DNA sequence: TGCAGCGTACGGGACAGGGGGAGTGGTTCCTACGAGCAGTACTTC. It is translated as CSVRDRGSGSYEQYF.

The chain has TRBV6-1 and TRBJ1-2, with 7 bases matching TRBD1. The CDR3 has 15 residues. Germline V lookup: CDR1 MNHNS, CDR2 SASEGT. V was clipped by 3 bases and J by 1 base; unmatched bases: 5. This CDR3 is CASSDRDRGNYGYTF. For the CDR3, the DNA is TGTGCCAGCAGTGACCGGGACAGAGGTAACTATGGCTACACCTTC.

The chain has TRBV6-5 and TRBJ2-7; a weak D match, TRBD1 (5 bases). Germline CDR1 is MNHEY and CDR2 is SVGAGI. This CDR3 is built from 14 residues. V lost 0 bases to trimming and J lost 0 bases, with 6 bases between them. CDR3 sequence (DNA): TGTGCCAGCAGTTACTCAGGGGCCTCCTACGAGCAGTACTTC. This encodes CASSYSGASYEQYF.

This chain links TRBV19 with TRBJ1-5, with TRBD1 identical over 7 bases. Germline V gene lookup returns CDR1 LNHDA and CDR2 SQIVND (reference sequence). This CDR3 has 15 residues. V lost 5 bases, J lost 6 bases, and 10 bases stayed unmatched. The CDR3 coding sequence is TGTGCCAGTAGTCCCTCTGACAGGGTTGGTCAGCCCCAGCATTTT. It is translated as CASSPSDRVGQPQHF.

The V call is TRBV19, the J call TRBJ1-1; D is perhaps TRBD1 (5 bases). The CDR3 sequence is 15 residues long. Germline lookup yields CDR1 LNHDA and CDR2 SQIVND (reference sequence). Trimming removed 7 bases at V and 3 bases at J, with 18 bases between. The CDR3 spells CASNPLGAGHTEAFF. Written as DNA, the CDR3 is TGTGCCAGTAACCCACTTGGCGCGGGACACACTGAAGCTTTCTTT.